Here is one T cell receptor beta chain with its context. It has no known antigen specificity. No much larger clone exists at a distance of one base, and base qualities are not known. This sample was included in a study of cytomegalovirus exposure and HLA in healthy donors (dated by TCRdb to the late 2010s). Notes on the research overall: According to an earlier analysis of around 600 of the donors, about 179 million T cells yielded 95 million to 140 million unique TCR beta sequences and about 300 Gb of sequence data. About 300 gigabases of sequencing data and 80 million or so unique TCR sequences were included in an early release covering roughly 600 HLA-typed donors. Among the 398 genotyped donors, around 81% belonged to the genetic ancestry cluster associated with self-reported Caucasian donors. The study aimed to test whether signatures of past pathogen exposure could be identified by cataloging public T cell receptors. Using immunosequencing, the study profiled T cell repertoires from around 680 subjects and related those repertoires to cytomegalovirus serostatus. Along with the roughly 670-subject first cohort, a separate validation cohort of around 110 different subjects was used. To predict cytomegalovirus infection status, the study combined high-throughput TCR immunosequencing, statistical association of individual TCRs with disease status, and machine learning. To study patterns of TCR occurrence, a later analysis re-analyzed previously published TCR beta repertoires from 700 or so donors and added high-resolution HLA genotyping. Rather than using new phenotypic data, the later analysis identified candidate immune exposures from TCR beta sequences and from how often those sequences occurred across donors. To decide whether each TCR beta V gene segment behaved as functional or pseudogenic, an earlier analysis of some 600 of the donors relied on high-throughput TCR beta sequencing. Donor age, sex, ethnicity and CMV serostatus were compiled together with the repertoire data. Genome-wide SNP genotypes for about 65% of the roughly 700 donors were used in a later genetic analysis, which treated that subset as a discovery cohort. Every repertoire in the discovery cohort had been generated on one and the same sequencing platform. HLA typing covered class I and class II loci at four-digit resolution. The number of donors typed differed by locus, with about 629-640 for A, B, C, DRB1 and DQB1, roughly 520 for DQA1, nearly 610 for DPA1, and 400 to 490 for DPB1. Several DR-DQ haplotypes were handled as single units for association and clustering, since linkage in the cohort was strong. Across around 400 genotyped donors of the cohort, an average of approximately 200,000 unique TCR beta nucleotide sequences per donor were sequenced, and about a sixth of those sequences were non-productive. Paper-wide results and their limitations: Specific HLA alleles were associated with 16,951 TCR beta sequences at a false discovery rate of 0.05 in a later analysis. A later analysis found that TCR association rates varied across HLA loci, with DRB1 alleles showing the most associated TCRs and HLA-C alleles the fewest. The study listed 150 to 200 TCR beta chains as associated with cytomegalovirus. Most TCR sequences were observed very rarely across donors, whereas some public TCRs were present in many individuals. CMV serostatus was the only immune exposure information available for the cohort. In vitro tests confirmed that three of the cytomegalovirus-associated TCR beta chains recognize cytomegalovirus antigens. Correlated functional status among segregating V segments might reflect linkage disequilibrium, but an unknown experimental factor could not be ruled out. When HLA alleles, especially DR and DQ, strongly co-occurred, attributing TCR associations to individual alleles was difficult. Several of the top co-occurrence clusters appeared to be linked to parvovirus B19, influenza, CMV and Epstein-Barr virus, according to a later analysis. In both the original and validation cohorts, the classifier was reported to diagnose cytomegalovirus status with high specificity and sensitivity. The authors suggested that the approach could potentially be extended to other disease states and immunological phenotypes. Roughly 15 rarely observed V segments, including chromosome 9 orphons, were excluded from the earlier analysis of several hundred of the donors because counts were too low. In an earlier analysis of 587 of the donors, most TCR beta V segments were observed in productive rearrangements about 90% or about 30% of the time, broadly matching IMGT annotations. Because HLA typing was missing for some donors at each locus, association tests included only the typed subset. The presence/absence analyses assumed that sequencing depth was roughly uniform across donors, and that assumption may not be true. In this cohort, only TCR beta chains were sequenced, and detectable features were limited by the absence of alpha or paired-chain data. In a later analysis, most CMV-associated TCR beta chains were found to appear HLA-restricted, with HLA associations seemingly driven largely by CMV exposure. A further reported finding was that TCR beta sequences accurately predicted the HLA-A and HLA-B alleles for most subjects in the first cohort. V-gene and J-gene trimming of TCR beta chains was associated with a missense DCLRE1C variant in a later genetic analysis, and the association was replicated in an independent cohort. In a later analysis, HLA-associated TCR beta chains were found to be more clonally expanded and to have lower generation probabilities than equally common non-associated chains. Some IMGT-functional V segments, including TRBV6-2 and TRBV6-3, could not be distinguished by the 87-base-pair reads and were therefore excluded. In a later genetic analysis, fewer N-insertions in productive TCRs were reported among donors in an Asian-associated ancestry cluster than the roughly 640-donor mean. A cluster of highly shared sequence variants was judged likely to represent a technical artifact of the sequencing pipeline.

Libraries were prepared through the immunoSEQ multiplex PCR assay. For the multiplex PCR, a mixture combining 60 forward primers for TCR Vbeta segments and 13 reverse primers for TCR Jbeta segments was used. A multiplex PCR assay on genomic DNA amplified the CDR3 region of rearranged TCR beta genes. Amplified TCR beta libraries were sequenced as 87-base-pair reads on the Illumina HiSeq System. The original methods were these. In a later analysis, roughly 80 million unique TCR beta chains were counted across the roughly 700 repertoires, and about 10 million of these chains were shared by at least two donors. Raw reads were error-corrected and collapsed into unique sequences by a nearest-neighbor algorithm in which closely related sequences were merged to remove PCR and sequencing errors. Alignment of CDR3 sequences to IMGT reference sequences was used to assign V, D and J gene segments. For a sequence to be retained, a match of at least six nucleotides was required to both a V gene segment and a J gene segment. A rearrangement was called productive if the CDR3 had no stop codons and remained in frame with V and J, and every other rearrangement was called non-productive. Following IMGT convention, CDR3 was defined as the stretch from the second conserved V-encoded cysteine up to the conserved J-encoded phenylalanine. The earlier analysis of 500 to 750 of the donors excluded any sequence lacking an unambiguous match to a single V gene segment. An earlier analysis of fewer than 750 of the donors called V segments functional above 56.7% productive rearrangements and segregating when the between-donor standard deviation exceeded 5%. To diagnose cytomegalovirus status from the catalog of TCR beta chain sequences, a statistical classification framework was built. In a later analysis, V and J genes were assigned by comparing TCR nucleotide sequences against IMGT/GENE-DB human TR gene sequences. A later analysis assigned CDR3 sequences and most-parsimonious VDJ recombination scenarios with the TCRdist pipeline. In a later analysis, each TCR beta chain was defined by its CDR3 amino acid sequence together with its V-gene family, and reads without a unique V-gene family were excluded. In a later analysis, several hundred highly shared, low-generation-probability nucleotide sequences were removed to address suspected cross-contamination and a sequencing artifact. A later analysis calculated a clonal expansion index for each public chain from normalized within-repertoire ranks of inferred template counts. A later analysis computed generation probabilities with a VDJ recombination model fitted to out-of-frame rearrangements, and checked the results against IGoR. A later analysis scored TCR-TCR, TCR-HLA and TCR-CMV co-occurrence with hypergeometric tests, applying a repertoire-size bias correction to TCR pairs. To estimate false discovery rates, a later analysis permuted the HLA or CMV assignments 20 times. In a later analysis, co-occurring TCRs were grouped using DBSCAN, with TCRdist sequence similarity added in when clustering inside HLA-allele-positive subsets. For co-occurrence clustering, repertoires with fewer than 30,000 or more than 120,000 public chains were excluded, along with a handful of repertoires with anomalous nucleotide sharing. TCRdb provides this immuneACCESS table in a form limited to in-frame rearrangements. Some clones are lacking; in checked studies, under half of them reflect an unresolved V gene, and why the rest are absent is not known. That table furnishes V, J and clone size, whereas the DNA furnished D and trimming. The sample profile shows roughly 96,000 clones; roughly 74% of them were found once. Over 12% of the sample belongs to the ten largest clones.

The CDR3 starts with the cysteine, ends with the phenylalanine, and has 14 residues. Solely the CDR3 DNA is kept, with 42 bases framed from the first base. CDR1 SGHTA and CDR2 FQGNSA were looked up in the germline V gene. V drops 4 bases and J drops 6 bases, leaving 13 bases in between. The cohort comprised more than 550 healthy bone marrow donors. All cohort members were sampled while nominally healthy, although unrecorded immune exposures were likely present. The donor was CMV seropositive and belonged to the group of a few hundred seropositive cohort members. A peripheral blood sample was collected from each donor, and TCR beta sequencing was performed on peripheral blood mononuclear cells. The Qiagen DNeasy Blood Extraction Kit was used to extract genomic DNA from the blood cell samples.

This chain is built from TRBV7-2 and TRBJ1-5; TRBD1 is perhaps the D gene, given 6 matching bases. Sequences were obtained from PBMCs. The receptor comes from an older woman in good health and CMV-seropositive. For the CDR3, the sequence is CASSSGRGGQPQHF. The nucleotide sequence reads TGTGCCAGCAGCTCCGGCAGGGGCGGTCAGCCCCAGCATTTT.